This T cell receptor (beta chain) was sequenced in a study of T cells after somatic rescue of genetic block. This CDR3 is 13 amino acids long. V lost 5 bases to trimming and J lost 5 bases; unmatched junction nucleotides: 4. Germline CDR1 reads SGHTA; CDR2 reads FQGNSA. Sequencing used immunoSEQ multiplex PCR; TCRdb keeps in-frame clones, though not all of them. This sample has roughly 110,000 clones, with around 90% found just once. The source material was peripheral blood mononuclear cells (PBMCs). The source is a woman younger than 35. The chain is built from TRBV7-2 and TRBJ2-7, with 9 positions matching TRBD1. The DNA for the CDR3 is TGTGCCAGCAGCCTGGACAGGGGACACGAGCAGTACTTC. It codes for CASSLDRGHEQYF.